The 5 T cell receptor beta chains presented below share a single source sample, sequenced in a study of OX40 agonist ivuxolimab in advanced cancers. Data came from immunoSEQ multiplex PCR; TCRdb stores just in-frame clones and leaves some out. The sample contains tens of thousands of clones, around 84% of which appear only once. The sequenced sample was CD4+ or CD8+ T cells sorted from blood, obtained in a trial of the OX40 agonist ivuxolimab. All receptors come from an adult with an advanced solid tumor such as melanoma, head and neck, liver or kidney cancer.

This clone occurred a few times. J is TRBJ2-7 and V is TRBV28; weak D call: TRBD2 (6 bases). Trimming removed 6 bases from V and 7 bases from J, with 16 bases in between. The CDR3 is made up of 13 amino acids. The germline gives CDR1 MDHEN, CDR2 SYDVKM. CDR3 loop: CASSRRGNWEQYF. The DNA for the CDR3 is TGTGCCAGCAGCCGACGGGGGAACTGGGAGCAGTACTTC.

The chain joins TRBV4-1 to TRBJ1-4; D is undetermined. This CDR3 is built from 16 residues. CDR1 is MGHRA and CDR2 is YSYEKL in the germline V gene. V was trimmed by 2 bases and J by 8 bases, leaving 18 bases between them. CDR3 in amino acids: CASSQPRIGIAEKLFF. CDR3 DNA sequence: TGCGCCAGCAGCCAACCTCGTATCGGGATCGCGGAAAAACTGTTTTTT.

For the CDR3, the DNA is TGTGCCTGGAACCACAGGGGCGCCGTTTATAATTCACCCCTCCACTTT. It yields the protein CAWNHRGAVYNSPLHF. This sequence joins TRBV30 and TRBJ1-6, with 7 bases fitting TRBD1. The CDR3 is 16 residues long. The V gene end was trimmed by 4 bases and the J gene end by 4 bases; junction bases not matched to a gene: 10. Per germline, CDR1 GTSNPN and CDR2 SVGIG (reference sequence).

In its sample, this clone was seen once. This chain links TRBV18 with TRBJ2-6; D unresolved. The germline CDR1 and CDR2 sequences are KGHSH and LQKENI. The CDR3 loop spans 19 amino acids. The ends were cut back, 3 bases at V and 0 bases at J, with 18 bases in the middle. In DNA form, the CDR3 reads TGTGCCAGCTCACCCTGGGAAAGTCGAACCAGCTCTGGGGCCAACGTCCTGACTTTC. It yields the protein CASSPWESRTSSGANVLTF. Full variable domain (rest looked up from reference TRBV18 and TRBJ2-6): NAGVMQNPRHLVRRRGQEARLRCSPMKGHSHVYWYRQLPEEGLKFMVYLQKENIIDESGMPKERFSAEFPKEGPSILRIQQVVRGDSAAYFCASSPWESRTSSGANVLTFGAGSRLTVL.

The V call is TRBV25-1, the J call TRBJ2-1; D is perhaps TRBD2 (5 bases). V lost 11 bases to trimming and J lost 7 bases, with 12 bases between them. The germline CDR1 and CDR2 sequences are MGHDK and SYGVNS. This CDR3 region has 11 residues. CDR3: CAAATGNEQFF. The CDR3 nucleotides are TGTGCCGCCGCGACGGGAAATGAGCAGTTCTTC.